This T cell receptor beta chain originates from a study of blood T cell repertoires in COVID-19 (dated by TCRdb to about 2020). At the level of the whole study: The collaborator samples originated in the United States, Italy and Spain and spanned the acute and convalescent phases of COVID-19. Subjects who had been exposed to COVID-19, were actively infected with it, or had recovered from it provided the deeply sampled blood TCRbeta repertoires that made up the dataset. The samples were drawn from two sources: the first 160 participants of the ongoing ImmuneRACE study, and over 950 subjects contributed by 6 global collaborators. Where HLA class I and class II types were available, the types were taken from metadata supplied by the sample provider, not from assay-based typing. Nearly every sample came with metadata listing a de-identified subject ID, COVID-19 status, age in years and sex. The repertoires were released in a freely available public database meant as a resource for research on the immune response to SARS-CoV-2. The prospective study material was composed of cDNA or gDNA derived from T cells, B-cell-depleted T cells, or PBMCs.

Overall study results and their limits: The quantity of clinical and demographic metadata differed by source and by participant and was supplied without curation.

Concerning this clone itself: No cognate antigen has been identified for it. No per-base quality is available; no much larger clone lies one base away.

Reading the germline V gene gives CDR1 SGHRS and CDR2 YFSETQ. Trimming costs V 5 bases and J 4 bases, and their ends lie 9 bases apart. Measured from the cysteine to the phenylalanine, the CDR3 is 12 residues long. Only CDR3 DNA is held: 36 bases, read in frame from base 1. The immunoSEQ Assay, a bias-controlled multiplex PCR, was used to amplify TCRbeta CDR3 regions from genomic DNA. Turning to the authors' computational methods: The number of nucleated cells in each sample was estimated by amplification of reference gene primers within the assay. To quantify the absolute abundance of each unique TCRbeta CDR3 rearrangement, sequence reads were collapsed and filtered. For each sample, productive Simpson clonality was calculated as the square root of Simpson's diversity index across productive rearrangements. Imported from immuneACCESS, the table was reduced by TCRdb to in-frame sequences with V and J called. These copies leave out some clones; in studies compared against another copy, an unresolved V gene accounts for under half, and the cause of the remainder is not known. For V, J and clone size, that table is used; D and trimming come from the DNA. The sample yields about 100,000 clones; around 88% were counted once. The ten largest clonotypes hold around 5.4% of the sample.

Collaborating institutions collected whole blood in K2EDTA tubes following their own protocols. For TCRbeta analysis, collaborators shipped samples in one of three forms: frozen whole blood, isolated PBMCs, or DNA extracted from either of those sample types. Recombination linked TRBV5-1 to TRBJ2-5; a tentative D match to TRBD1 spans 6 bases. Sample: peripheral blood. The receptor comes from a human donor in a cohort sampled during active COVID-19. The CDR3 region has the sequence CASSLRGETQYF. The DNA sequence is TGCGCCAGCAGTCTCAGGGGAGAGACCCAGTACTTC.